Listed below are T cell receptor beta chains from one sample, sequenced in a study of T cells expressing NK-cell markers. Each CDR3 protein gets one entry in TCRdb, which reprocessed the 5' RACE reads and gives no DNA. The ten top clones account for about 10%, within a sample of about 410,000 distinct CDR3 sequences. What was sequenced was blood T cells: a sorted CD56 or NKG2C T cell subset, CD4+ or CD8+ T cells, or bulk PBMC T cells (not recorded which). The origin of the receptors is a woman in her 50s in good health. Each CDR3 is given with its conserved first and last residue.

TRBV27	14	TRBJ2-5	CASSFEAEKETQYF
TRBV27	17	TRBJ2-1	CASSLRASPMSYNEQFF
TRBV14	11	TRBJ2-3	CASSSLYTQYF
TRBV6-5	16	TRBJ2-2	CASSALKRLNTGELFF
TRBV20-1	15	TRBJ2-3	CSARATRYGTDTQYF
TRBV5-5	14	TRBJ2-7	CASSLYQGPDEQYF
TRBV20-1	17	TRBJ2-1	CSAQGASGSLHYNEQFF
TRBV4-1	16	TRBJ2-5	CASSQDSGSHGETQYF
TRBV19	15	TRBJ1-1	CASSLMPGVGPEAFF
TRBV5-1	14	TRBJ2-1	CASALELSSDEQFF
TRBV5-1	16	TRBJ2-3	CASSLEGVGGTDTQYF
TRBV5-1	13	TRBJ2-7	CASSRDRDYEQYF
TRBV6-4	15	TRBJ2-7	CARRFSGTRGYEQYF
TRBV20-1	19	TRBJ2-1	CSAREAAAGTSGSHNEQFF
TRBV7-7	18	TRBJ2-5	CASSLVPAGRALVETQYF
TRBV28	15	TRBJ2-1	CASSLGGTGNNEQFF
TRBV27	14	TRBJ2-7	CASSSFSSSYEQYF
TRBV7-9	15	TRBJ2-3	CASSLTSAGTDTQYF
TRBV4-1	16	TRBJ1-2	CASNTYRDSSNYGYTF
TRBV19	14	TRBJ1-1	CASSPRRGGTEAFF
TRBV29-1	12	TRBJ1-5	CSIKNSNQPQHF
TRBV12-3/TRBV12-4	13	TRBJ1-2	CASSFNSPYGYTF
TRBV5-1	13	TRBJ2-1	CASSKTGSGEQFF
TRBV24-1	13	TRBJ2-3	CATRGRATDTQYF
TRBV5-1	13	TRBJ1-1	CASSPRGRLEAFF
TRBV29-1	12	TRBJ2-1	CSVIQGLNEQFF
TRBV12-3/TRBV12-4	17	TRBJ2-5	CASRGQGAGESQGTQYF
TRBV5-1	11	TRBJ1-1	CASRAGTAAFF
TRBV6-1	15	TRBJ1-5	CASSEQDGGNQPQHF
TRBV6-4	13	TRBJ1-1	CASSVARNTEAFF
TRBV29-1	15	TRBJ2-7	CSVLNWGPSSYEQYF